Listed below are T cell receptor beta chains from one sample, sequenced in a study of OX40 agonist ivuxolimab in advanced cancers. The protocol was immunoSEQ multiplex PCR, while the TCRdb copy is restricted to in-frame clones and leaves out a portion. This table holds under 95,000 clones, over 90% found once. The sample here was CD4+ or CD8+ T cells sorted from blood, taken in a trial of the OX40 agonist ivuxolimab. These receptors all come from an adult with an advanced solid tumor such as melanoma, head and neck, liver or kidney cancer. CDR3s include the opening cysteine and the closing phenylalanine or tryptophan. D genes are given only for firm matches. Not all rows give a size; the values are once, few, many and, for expanded clones, a class.

abundance: NA
v_gene: TRBV5-6
j_gene: TRBJ1-5
d_gene: NA
CDR3aa: CASSTGLGQPQHF
CDR3nt: TGTGCCAGCAGTACAGGTCTGGGACAGCCCCAGCATTTT

abundance: NA
v_gene: TRBV4-1
j_gene: TRBJ2-7
d_gene: NA
CDR3aa: CASSHATGPGYEQYF
CDR3nt: TGCGCCAGCAGCCACGCAACAGGGCCGGGCTACGAGCAGTACTTC

abundance: NA
v_gene: TRBV5-4
j_gene: TRBJ2-7
d_gene: NA
CDR3aa: CASSPSQSSYEQYF
CDR3nt: TGTGCCAGCAGCCCGTCCCAGAGCTCCTACGAGCAGTACTTC

abundance: NA
v_gene: TRBV6-1
j_gene: TRBJ2-7
d_gene: TRBD1
CDR3aa: CASSELGTGPYEQYF
CDR3nt: TGTGCCAGCAGTGAATTGGGGACAGGACCGTACGAGCAGTACTTC

abundance: NA
v_gene: TRBV15
j_gene: TRBJ1-1
d_gene: TRBD1
CDR3aa: CATLRQGGMNTEAFF
CDR3nt: TGTGCCACCTTAAGGCAGGGGGGGATGAACACTGAAGCTTTCTTT

abundance: once
v_gene: TRBV2
j_gene: TRBJ1-3
d_gene: NA
CDR3aa: CASSEALGVGNTIYF
CDR3nt: TGTGCCAGCAGTGAAGCGCTGGGGGTTGGAAACACCATATATTTT

abundance: NA
v_gene: TRBV27
j_gene: TRBJ2-1
d_gene: NA
CDR3aa: CASSFYNEQFF
CDR3nt: TGTGCCAGCAGTTTTTACAATGAGCAGTTCTTC

abundance: NA
v_gene: TRBV25-1
j_gene: TRBJ2-2
d_gene: TRBD1
CDR3aa: CASRWGQANTGELFF
CDR3nt: TGTGCCAGCAGGTGGGGACAGGCGAACACCGGGGAGCTGTTTTTT

abundance: NA
v_gene: TRBV27
j_gene: TRBJ2-1
d_gene: TRBD1
CDR3aa: CASSPGQPNEQFF
CDR3nt: TGTGCCAGCAGCCCGGGACAGCCAAATGAGCAGTTCTTC

abundance: NA
v_gene: TRBV29-1
j_gene: TRBJ1-4
d_gene: TRBD1
CDR3aa: CSAWTGNEKLFF
CDR3nt: TGCAGCGCTTGGACAGGAAATGAAAAACTGTTTTTT

abundance: NA
v_gene: TRBV27
j_gene: TRBJ1-6
d_gene: TRBD1
CDR3aa: CASSLSLGTGGGSPLHF
CDR3nt: TGTGCCAGCAGTTTATCTCTCGGGACAGGGGGCGGGTCACCCCTCCACTTT

abundance: once
v_gene: TRBV7-9
j_gene: TRBJ2-7
d_gene: NA
CDR3aa: CASSLGNEQYF
CDR3nt: TGTGCCAGCAGCTTGGGCAACGAGCAGTACTTC

abundance: NA
v_gene: TRBV7-9
j_gene: TRBJ2-7
d_gene: NA
CDR3aa: CASEGLGSYEQYF
CDR3nt: TGTGCCAGCGAGGGGTTAGGCTCCTACGAGCAGTACTTC

abundance: NA
v_gene: TRBV14
j_gene: TRBJ2-7
d_gene: NA
CDR3aa: CASSQAGTEQYF
CDR3nt: TGTGCCAGCAGCCAGGCGGGCACCGAGCAGTACTTC

abundance: once
v_gene: TRBV4-1
j_gene: TRBJ2-1
d_gene: TRBD2
CDR3aa: CASSQRVTRLAGGNNEQFF
CDR3nt: TGCGCCAGCAGCCAACGCGTTACTCGACTAGCGGGGGGAAACAATGAGCAGTTCTTC

abundance: NA
v_gene: TRBV19
j_gene: TRBJ1-3
d_gene: TRBD1
CDR3aa: CASTVDRDGNTIYF
CDR3nt: TGTGCCAGTACCGTTGACAGGGATGGAAACACCATATATTTT

abundance: NA
v_gene: TRBV4-1
j_gene: TRBJ2-7
d_gene: NA
CDR3aa: CASSQDSRESYEQYF
CDR3nt: TGCGCCAGCAGCCAAGATTCGAGGGAGTCCTACGAGCAGTACTTC

abundance: NA
v_gene: TRBV29-1
j_gene: TRBJ2-2
d_gene: TRBD1
CDR3aa: CSVAVQGNGELFF
CDR3nt: TGCAGCGTTGCCGTACAGGGGAACGGGGAGCTGTTTTTT

abundance: NA
v_gene: TRBV7-8
j_gene: TRBJ2-5
d_gene: NA
CDR3aa: CASSLRSGLLLVTQYF
CDR3nt: TGTGCCAGCAGCCTACGTTCCGGACTCCTCCTGGTGACCCAGTACTTC

abundance: NA
v_gene: TRBV4-1
j_gene: TRBJ2-1
d_gene: TRBD2
CDR3aa: CASSQGRTSGDPREQFF
CDR3nt: TGCGCCAGCAGCCAAGGAAGGACTAGCGGGGACCCTAGGGAGCAGTTCTTC

abundance: once
v_gene: TRBV7-2
j_gene: TRBJ2-7
d_gene: NA
CDR3aa: CASSSMDLSVAGEQYF
CDR3nt: TGTGCCAGCAGCTCTATGGACTTGTCCGTCGCAGGGGAGCAGTACTTC